This T cell receptor beta chain was identified in a study of yellow fever vaccine responses in identical twins. Points from the study as a whole: Reportedly, twins showed a vaccine T cell response that looked partly convergent and partly personalized.

CDR1 is SGHRS and CDR2 is YFSETQ in the germline V gene. The CDR3 consists of 11 residues. V lost 4 bases and J 6 bases, leaving 8 bases between the germline ends. TCRdb re-called the RT-PCR reads with MiXCR, one entry per CDR3 protein. The table records 15,000 to 20,000 distinct CDR3 sequences, approximately 70% of them present only once. In regard to this clonotype: Its matching antigen is unknown.

The origin of this receptor is a woman aged 18-35 years who received the yellow fever vaccine. Sequencing was performed on T cells from blood (PBMCs), unsorted or a sorted subset (not recorded which), taken before or after yellow fever vaccination (not recorded which). This rearrangement joins TRBV5-1 to TRBJ2-7; no firm D call. CDR3 region: CASSLGPEQYV. CDR3 DNA sequence: TGCGCCAGCAGCCTCGGTCCCGAGCAGTACGTC.